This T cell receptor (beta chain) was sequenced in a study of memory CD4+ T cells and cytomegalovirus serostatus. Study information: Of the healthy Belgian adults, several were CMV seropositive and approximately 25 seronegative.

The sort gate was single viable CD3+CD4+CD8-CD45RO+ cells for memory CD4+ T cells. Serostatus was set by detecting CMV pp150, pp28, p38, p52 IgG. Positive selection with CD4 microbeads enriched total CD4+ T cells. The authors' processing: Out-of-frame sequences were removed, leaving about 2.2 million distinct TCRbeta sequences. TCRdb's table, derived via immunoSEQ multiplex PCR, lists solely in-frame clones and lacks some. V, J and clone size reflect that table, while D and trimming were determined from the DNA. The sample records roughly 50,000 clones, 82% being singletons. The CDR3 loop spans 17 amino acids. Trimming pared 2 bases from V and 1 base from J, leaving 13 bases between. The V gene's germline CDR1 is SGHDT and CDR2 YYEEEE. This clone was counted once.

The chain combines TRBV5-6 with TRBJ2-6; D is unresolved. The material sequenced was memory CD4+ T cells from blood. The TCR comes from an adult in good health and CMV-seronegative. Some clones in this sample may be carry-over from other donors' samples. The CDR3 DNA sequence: TGTGCCAGCAGCTTACGTGGGCCCGCGTCTGGGGCCAACGTCCTGACTTTC. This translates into CASSLRGPASGANVLTF.